This passage covers 23 T cell receptor beta chains from one sample sequenced in a study of beta chain features in type 1 diabetes. Since all of the isolated RNA was reverse transcribed, expressed TCRB transcripts were what got sequenced. The method was immunoSEQ multiplex PCR; TCRdb's version includes in-frame clones alone and lacks a portion of them. The sample records 450,000 or so clones, about an eighth being singletons. The sequenced sample was naive CD4+ T cells from blood. Source of these receptors: a woman aged 18-30 years in good health.

To note about this clone: The same CDR3 arises from other DNA sequences in this sample as well. The chain links TRBV7-9 to TRBJ2-5; D may be TRBD1 (6 bases). Between the trimmed V and J ends, which lost 3 bases and 1 base, there was a span of 6 bases. Per germline, CDR1 SEHNR and CDR2 FQNEAQ (reference sequence). The CDR3 contains 13 residues. The CDR3 loop is CASSFRGQETQYF. DNA for the CDR3: TGTGCCAGCAGCTTCAGGGGCCAAGAGACCCAGTACTTC.

The rearrangement links TRBV11-2 to TRBJ2-7, with TRBD1 identical over 8 bases. V was pared by 5 bases and J by 1 base, with 7 bases of the junction left unmatched. This CDR3 region has 15 residues. The germline gives CDR1 SGHAT, CDR2 FQNNGV. The CDR3 DNA follows: TGTGCCAGCAGCCAGAGGACAGGGTCTTCCTACGAGCAGTACTTC. Its protein is CASSQRTGSSYEQYF.

The chain combines TRBV4-3 with TRBJ1-2; 10 nucleotides agree with TRBD1. The CDR3 spans 20 residues. V shed 3 bases, J shed 3 bases, and the junction held 19 bases outside the gene matches. CDR1 and CDR2 from the germline V gene are LGHNA and YSLEER. The CDR3 sequence is CASSHYRGRQGALGDYGYTF. Here the CDR3 DNA reads TGCGCCAGCAGCCATTACAGGGGGAGACAGGGGGCTCTGGGAGACTATGGCTACACCTTC.

This clone was observed a few times. The chain combines TRBV29-1 with TRBJ2-1; 8 bases are shared with TRBD2. V shed 5 bases and J 0 bases; nucleotides not matched to a gene: 9. Per the germline V gene, CDR1 is SQVTM and CDR2 is ANQGSEA. This CDR3 is 16 amino acids long. CDR3 nucleotide sequence: TGCAGCGTTCTGGCGGGGGGTCCCAGCTCCTACAATGAGCAGTTCTTC. This translates into CSVLAGGPSSYNEQFF.

This clone was seen at least ten times. The chain has TRBV15 and TRBJ2-5, with D possibly matching TRBD1 (7 bases). Germline V gives CDR1 LNHNV, CDR2 YYDKDF (reference sequence). Trimming removed 8 bases at V and 1 base at J, with 14 bases between. The CDR3 totals 14 residues. The CDR3 region is CATDPGGLQETQYF. The CDR3 region has the DNA TGTGCCACCGACCCAGGGGGACTCCAAGAGACCCAGTACTTC.

V usage is TRBV28 and J usage is TRBJ1-6, with 8 positions matching TRBD1. CDR1 is MDHEN, CDR2 SYDVKM, per germline. After removal of 6 bases from V and 6 bases from J, the junction contained 4 bases not matched to a gene. The CDR3 loop spans 14 amino acids. CDR3 nucleotide sequence: TGTGCCAGCAGAAGGGACAGGAGTAATTCACCCCTCCACTTT. This translates into CASRRDRSNSPLHF.

The chain combines TRBV13 with TRBJ1-2, with 7 bases fitting TRBD1. This CDR3 comprises 15 residues. V lost 0 bases, J lost 1 base, and 2 bases stayed unmatched. Per germline, CDR1 PRHDT and CDR2 FYEKMQ (reference sequence). The CDR3 spells CASSLGPGGNYGYTF. In nucleotides, the CDR3 is TGTGCCAGCAGCTTAGGCCCAGGGGGTAACTATGGCTACACCTTC.

The J gene is TRBJ2-5, the V gene TRBV7-2; TRBD2 agrees at 13 bases. With 4 bases clipped from V and 5 bases from J, the junction kept 13 bases outside the gene matches. Germline assignment: CDR1 SGHTA and CDR2 FQGNSA. This CDR3 contains 18 residues. CDR3 DNA sequence: TGTGCCAGCAGCTACCTAAGACTAGCGGGGGGACCATCGGAGACCCAGTACTTC. It encodes CASSYLRLAGGPSETQYF. The whole variable domain, remainder taken from reference TRBV7-2 and TRBJ2-5, is GAGVSQSPSNKVTEKGKDVELRCDPISGHTALYWYRQSLGQGLEFLIYFQGNSAPDKSGLPSDRFSAERTGGSVSTLTIQRTQQEDSAVYLCASSYLRLAGGPSETQYFGPGTRLLVL.

This clone was detected a few times. This chain joins TRBV9 and TRBJ2-1, with D possibly TRBD2 on 5 matching bases. V gave up 1 base and J gave up 0 bases, with 14 bases separating them. This CDR3 is 17 amino acids long. Germline V lookup: CDR1 SGDLS, CDR2 YYNGEE. CDR3 protein: CASSVTRRASSYNEQFF. CDR3 bases: TGTGCCAGCAGCGTAACTAGGCGAGCTAGCTCCTACAATGAGCAGTTCTTC.

The CDR3 here is CASSYGVRTSRVIEQYF. In nucleotides, the CDR3 is TGTGCCAGCAGTTATGGGGTTAGGACTAGCCGGGTTATTGAGCAGTACTTC. The chain recombines TRBV28 with TRBJ2-7; 8 bases line up with TRBD2. V dropped 4 bases and J dropped 7; count of bases not matched to a gene: 18. The CDR3 is 17 residues long. Germline loops: CDR1 MDHEN, CDR2 SYDVKM.

This clone was detected only a few times. V and J are TRBV4-3 and TRBJ2-5, with 7 positions matching TRBD1. Germline assignment: CDR1 LGHNA and CDR2 YSLEER. This CDR3 region has 15 residues. V lost 2 bases to trimming and J lost 4 bases; unmatched junction nucleotides: 7. The CDR3 sequence: CASSQRGQVGETQYF. The DNA for the CDR3 is TGCGCCAGCAGCCAAAGAGGACAGGTGGGAGAGACCCAGTACTTC.

This clone was found a few times. The V and J genes are TRBV5-1 and TRBJ2-4; D is ambiguous. CDR1 SGHRS and CDR2 YFSETQ come from the germline V gene. Trimming removed 0 bases from V and 1 base from J, with 5 bases in between. The CDR3 has 14 residues. CDR3 DNA sequence: TGCGCCAGCAGCTTGGATCTGGCCAAAAACATTCAGTACTTC. Translated, it gives CASSLDLAKNIQYF. Full variable domain (remainder filled in from reference TRBV5-1 and TRBJ2-4): KAGVTQTPRYLIKTRGQQVTLSCSPISGHRSVSWYQQTPGQGLQFLFEYFSETQRNKGNFPGRFSGRQFSNSRSEMNVSTLELGDSALYLCASSLDLAKNIQYFGAGTRLSVL.

The chain links TRBV9 to TRBJ2-1, with 8 bases matching TRBD2. The V gene end was trimmed by 3 bases and the J gene end by 9 bases; junction bases not matched to a gene: 14. The germline gives CDR1 SGDLS, CDR2 YYNGEE. The CDR3 contains 16 residues. The CDR3 DNA reads as TGTGCCAGCAGCGCCTTGAGCGGGAGCCCCCTAGGTGAGCAGTTCTTC. This gives the protein CASSALSGSPLGEQFF.

The chain couples TRBV5-1 to TRBJ2-3; a weak D match, TRBD2 (5 bases). The CDR3 is made up of 15 amino acids. CDR1 and CDR2 from the germline V gene are SGHRS and YFSETQ. The V end was cut by 0 bases, the J end by 4 bases, with 12 bases between. The CDR3 nucleotides are TGCGCCAGCAGCTTGGAAGGGTTCGGGGCAGATACGCAGTATTTT. Amino acids: CASSLEGFGADTQYF.

This clone was recorded many times. The rearrangement uses TRBV28 and TRBJ2-1; possibly TRBD1 for D (5 bases). CDR1 MDHEN and CDR2 SYDVKM come from the germline V gene. CDR3 length equals 15 residues. V dropped 3 bases and J dropped 2 bases, with 11 bases sitting between them. CDR3 nucleotide sequence: TGTGCCAGCAGTTTCCAAGGACACACCTACAATGAGCAGTTCTTC. Translation: CASSFQGHTYNEQFF.

This clone was counted a few times. The CDR3 sequence: CASTRTSGSPDTQYF. CDR3 sequence (DNA): TGTGCCAGCACCAGGACTAGCGGGAGTCCCGATACGCAGTATTTT. The chain has TRBV11-3 and TRBJ2-3, with 13 positions matching TRBD2. From germline, CDR1 is SGHNT and CDR2 YENEEA. This CDR3 region has 15 residues. V lost 7 bases and J lost 6; bases outside the gene matches: 7.

This clone was detected only a few times. The J gene is TRBJ1-5, the V gene TRBV30; tentative D call: TRBD1 (5 bases). CDR1 and CDR2 from the germline V gene are GTSNPN and SVGIG (reference sequence). This CDR3 comprises 15 residues. V lost 0 bases and J 6 bases, leaving 15 bases between the germline ends. The CDR3 spells CAWSVTPGTAQPQHF. Written as DNA, the CDR3 is TGTGCCTGGAGTGTAACTCCCGGGACCGCTCAGCCCCAGCATTTT.

This clone occurred a few times. The rearrangement joins TRBV14 to TRBJ2-5; 8 nucleotides align to TRBD2. With 1 base clipped from V and 4 bases from J, the junction kept 8 bases outside the gene matches. In germline, CDR1 is SGHDN, CDR2 FVKESK. The CDR3 consists of 16 residues. For the CDR3, the DNA is TGTGCCAGCAGCCAAGTGTTAGCGGGAATTGGAGAGACCCAGTACTTC. Translating it yields CASSQVLAGIGETQYF. Using reference TRBV14 and TRBJ2-5 for the parts outside the CDR3, the full variable domain is EAGVTQFPSHSVIEKGQTVTLRCDPISGHDNLYWYRRVMGKEIKFLLHFVKESKQDESGMPNNRFLAERTGGTYSTLKVQPAELEDSGVYFCASSQVLAGIGETQYFGPGTRLLVL.

This clone was picked up a small number of times. This sequence joins TRBV15 and TRBJ1-5; D is perhaps TRBD1 (6 bases). Germline V gene lookup returns CDR1 LNHNV and CDR2 YYDKDF (reference sequence). V lost 5 bases and J 6 bases, leaving 11 bases between the germline ends. The length of the CDR3 is 13 residues. The CDR3 DNA follows: TGTGCCACCAGCCCGAGGACAGTTCAGCCCCAGCATTTT. Its translation is CATSPRTVQPQHF. Full variable domain (rest looked up from reference TRBV15 and TRBJ1-5): DAMVIQNPRYQVTQFGKPVTLSCSQTLNHNVMYWYQQKSSQAPKLLFHYYDKDFNNEADTPDNFQSRRPNTSFCFLDIRSPGLGDTAMYLCATSPRTVQPQHFGDGTRLSIL.

This clone has a handful of counts. J is TRBJ2-1 and V is TRBV6-6; 11 bases match TRBD2. CDR1 and CDR2 (germline): MNHNY, SVGAGI (reference sequence). The J segment lost 5 bases and the V segment lost 6 bases, leaving 6 bases of the junction unmatched. The CDR3 extends over 15 amino acids. CDR3 sequence reads: CASSQTSGGNNEQFF. The CDR3 nucleotides read TGTGCCAGCAGCCAAACTAGCGGGGGAAACAATGAGCAGTTCTTC.

This clone was counted only a few times. Germline is not matched at one junction end, which may reflect a read error. This rearrangement joins TRBV7-2 to TRBJ1-2; D is unresolved. This CDR3 comprises 12 residues. In germline, CDR1 is SGHTA, CDR2 FQGNSA. The CDR3 protein is CASSHAGVPSYF. The CDR3 DNA follows: TGTGCCAGCAGCCACGCGGGTGTTCCATCCTACTTC.

This clone was recorded only once. The gene calls are TRBV9 and TRBJ2-1, with D tentatively TRBD2 (6 bases). CDR1 and CDR2 (germline): SGDLS, YYNGEE. V was clipped by 2 bases and J by 12 bases, with 15 bases between them. CDR3 size: 13 residues. The CDR3 region has the DNA TGTGCCAGCAGCGTGGGAGGAGTGGATTGGCAGTTCTTC. Translation gives CASSVGGVDWQFF.

The table lists this clone with a few counts. The same CDR3 can be traced to other DNA sequences in this sample. This chain joins TRBV29-1 and TRBJ1-1; 8 bases are shared with TRBD1. Germline V gene lookup returns CDR1 SQVTM and CDR2 ANQGSEA. The CDR3 has 12 amino acids. J lost 2 bases, V lost 6 bases, and 2 bases had no gene match. CDR3 bases: TGCAGCGTGGCAGGGGGCAACACTGAAGCTTTCTTT. It is translated as CSVAGGNTEAFF.